Presented here are 24 T cell receptor beta chains from one specimen sequenced in a study of spatial heterogeneity in lung cancer. Study-level findings and limits: One measure, the expanded intratumoral alpha and beta TCR count, tracked tumor mutation counts.

Each CDR3 protein is one row after TCRdb ran MiXCR on the 5' RACE reads. The sample holds approximately 11,000 distinct CDR3 sequences, 5.1% seen once. Time point of the sample: sample taken at primary tumor resection. Their specific antigens are unknown. Sequenced material: lung tumor tissue, taken at surgery. The receptor source for this set is a male donor with early-stage non-small cell lung cancer.

By sample fraction, this clonotype is medium-sized (0.01 to 0.1%). This rearrangement joins TRBV6-1 to TRBJ1-5; TRBD1 matches 7 bases. The junction had 3 bases not matched to a gene; V was cut back by 2 bases and J by 5 bases. The CDR3 runs 14 residues. Germline CDR1 is MNHNS and CDR2 is SASEGT. CDR3 in DNA: TGTGCCAGCAGTGAACAGGGGGGGCATCAGCCCCAGCATTTT. Translated, it gives CASSEQGGHQPQHF.

This clonotype was seen a handful of times. V usage is TRBV6-4 and J usage is TRBJ2-3; 13 bases agree with TRBD2. CDR1 is MRHNA and CDR2 is SNTAGT in the germline V gene. The V and J ends lost 4 bases and 1 base, in that order; junction bases with no gene match: 2. The CDR3 loop spans 16 amino acids. CDR3: CASSAGTSGGTDTQYF. The CDR3 coding sequence is TGTGCCAGCAGTGCCGGGACTAGCGGGGGCACAGATACGCAGTATTTT.

This clonotype was found many times. This chain joins TRBV7-2 and TRBJ2-1; D is ambiguous. The CDR3 covers 16 residues. Germline V lookup: CDR1 SGHTA, CDR2 FQGNSA. Deletions cut 1 base from V and 1 base from J, with 11 bases between. CDR3 DNA sequence: TGTGCCAGCAGCTTAGAAGGTGGGGTATCCTACAATGAGCAGTTCTTC. Translation gives CASSLEGGVSYNEQFF.

This clonotype was observed many times. The chain links TRBV10-3 to TRBJ2-3; TRBD1 or TRBD2 may be the D gene (5 bases each). Germline CDR1 ENHRY, CDR2 SYGVKD. The V and J ends lost 2 bases and 6 bases respectively, with 12 bases between them. The CDR3 sequence is 14 residues long. The CDR3 DNA reads TGTGCCATCAGTGAGGGGGGAAGTCTGGATACGCAGTATTTT. The encoded protein is CAISEGGSLDTQYF.

This clonotype was detected many times. This chain links TRBV28 with TRBJ1-1; D unresolved. Germline V gene data show CDR1 as MDHEN and CDR2 as SYDVKM. Trimming took off 7 bases at V and 0 bases at J, with 3 bases between the two ends. CDR3 length equals 11 residues. The CDR3 region is CASTMNTEAFF. DNA of the CDR3: TGTGCCAGCACAATGAACACTGAAGCTTTCTTT.

There are many counts of this clonotype. This chain joins TRBV5-1 and TRBJ1-6; no reliable D call. V gave up 2 bases and J gave up 0 bases, with 12 bases separating them. CDR1 is SGHRS, CDR2 YFSETQ, per germline. The CDR3 runs 17 residues. Here the CDR3 DNA reads TGCGCCAGCAGCTTTAGTGTCTCGTACTCCTATAATTCACCCCTCCACTTT. As protein: CASSFSVSYSYNSPLHF. The entire variable domain, with the rest obtained from reference TRBV5-1 and TRBJ1-6, is as follows: KAGVTQTPRYLIKTRGQQVTLSCSPISGHRSVSWYQQTPGQGLQFLFEYFSETQRNKGNFPGRFSGRQFSNSRSEMNVSTLELGDSALYLCASSFSVSYSYNSPLHFGNGTRLTVT.

This clonotype was detected many times. The chain links TRBV12-3 or TRBV12-4 to TRBJ1-5, with 7 bases identical to TRBD1. V trimming: 7 bases; J trimming: 6 bases; junction bases outside the gene matches: 12. The CDR3 contains 15 residues. The CDR3 DNA sequence: TGTGCCAGCACCTTCACGTCAGGGGGAACTCAGCCCCAGCATTTT. This sequence encodes CASTFTSGGTQPQHF.

This clonotype is termed medium-sized. The V and J genes are TRBV27 and TRBJ2-7, with D possibly being TRBD2 (5 bases). Germline CDR1 reads MNHEY; CDR2 reads SMNVEV (reference sequence). V gave up 0 bases and J gave up 4 bases, with 10 bases separating them. The CDR3 runs to 14 residues. CDR3 sequence reads: CASSLSGSWYEQYF. The CDR3 coding sequence is TGTGCCAGCAGTTTATCGGGGAGTTGGTACGAGCAGTACTTC.

There are a few counts of this clonotype. The rearrangement uses TRBV5-4 and TRBJ1-2; 7 bases align to TRBD1. CDR3 size: 14 residues. From germline, CDR1 is SGHNT and CDR2 YYREEE (reference sequence). After removal of 2 bases from V and 2 bases from J, the junction contained 3 bases not matched to a gene. The CDR3 region has the DNA TGTGCCAGCAGCTTTGTGGACAGGAACTATGGCTACACCTTC. Its translation: CASSFVDRNYGYTF. Full variable domain (outside the CDR3, taken from reference TRBV5-4 and TRBJ1-2): ETGVTQSPTHLIKTRGQQVTLRCSSQSGHNTVSWYQQALGQGPQFIFQYYREEENGRGNFPPRFSGLQFPNYSSELNVNALELDDSALYLCASSFVDRNYGYTFGSGTRLTVV.

This clonotype was recorded many times. The V gene is TRBV7-2, the J gene TRBJ2-1; no definite D call. Germline lookup yields CDR1 SGHTA and CDR2 FQGNSA. Trimming left V 1 base short and J 4 bases short, with 14 bases between. The CDR3 runs 16 residues. The CDR3 bases are TGTGCCAGCAGCTTAGAGAGTACCGGACCTTACAATGAGCAGTTCTTC. It is translated as CASSLESTGPYNEQFF.

The chain combines TRBV4-2 with TRBJ2-7; D ambiguous. V lost 0 bases to trimming and J lost 6 bases, with 18 bases between them. Germline CDR1 is LGHNA and CDR2 is YNFKEQ. The CDR3 loop spans 16 amino acids. CDR3 in amino acids: CASSQDSLHVSAEQYF. Here the CDR3 DNA reads TGTGCCAGCAGCCAAGATTCCCTCCACGTCTCGGCCGAGCAGTACTTC.

This clonotype was seen at least ten times. J is TRBJ1-5 and V is TRBV28; D gene uncertain. V lost 8 bases and J lost 2, with 10 bases in between. The CDR3 is made up of 13 amino acids. CDR1 is MDHEN and CDR2 is SYDVKM in the germline V gene. CDR3 coding DNA: TGTGCCAGCGGACCGGTGGGCAATCAGCCCCAGCATTTT. This codes for CASGPVGNQPQHF.

Within the sample, this clonotype is medium-sized. CDR3 amino acids: CASSLEAGTSGNTIYF. The CDR3 bases are TGCGCCAGCAGCTTGGAGGCCGGCACCTCTGGAAACACCATATATTTT. The chain uses TRBV5-1 and TRBJ1-3; unclear D gene. The CDR3 spans 16 residues. CDR1 and CDR2 from the germline V gene are SGHRS and YFSETQ. Deletions cut 0 bases from V and 0 bases from J, with 10 bases between.

This clonotype was detected many times. V and J are TRBV29-1 and TRBJ2-2; the D gene is possibly TRBD2 (5 bases). V was trimmed by 8 bases and J by 2 bases, leaving 12 bases between them. Germline lookup yields CDR1 SQVTM and CDR2 ANQGSEA. This CDR3 contains 13 residues. The CDR3 DNA sequence: TGCAGCAATGGACTTCGTAACACCGGGGAGCTGTTTTTT. This gives the protein CSNGLRNTGELFF.

This clonotype was detected many times. The chain uses TRBV27 and TRBJ1-6; 9 nucleotides match TRBD1. The CDR3 is 18 residues long. V was pared by 4 bases and J by 7 bases, with 14 bases of the junction left unmatched. CDR1 is MNHEY and CDR2 is SMNVEV in the germline V gene (reference sequence). CDR3 nucleotides: TGTGCCAGCAGTTCCCGGACAGGGGTTCGCTTTAGGAATTCACCCCTCCACTTT. Its protein product is CASSSRTGVRFRNSPLHF.

This clonotype was observed at least ten times. This chain links TRBV7-6 with TRBJ1-1; D is unresolved. The germline gives CDR1 SGHVS, CDR2 FNYEAQ. This CDR3 contains 13 residues. V gave up 1 base and J gave up 5 bases, with 8 bases separating them. CDR3 sequence (DNA): TGTGCCAGCAGCTTAGAAGCGGGTACTGAAGCTTTCTTT. Protein: CASSLEAGTEAFF.

This clonotype is medium-sized by share. The V and J genes are TRBV5-6 and TRBJ2-1; TRBD2 is a possible D gene (6 bases). CDR1 and CDR2 (germline): SGHDT, YYEEEE. With 2 bases removed from V and 3 bases from J, the gap between germline ends came to 12 bases. The CDR3 contains 15 residues. The CDR3 coding sequence is TGTGCCAGCAGCTTTACGGGACTTCTCTACAATGAGCAGTTCTTC. Translated: CASSFTGLLYNEQFF.

V is TRBV7-3 and J is TRBJ1-2; D uncertain. The CDR3 sequence is 15 residues long. Germline CDR1 SGHTA, CDR2 FQGTGA. Trimming stripped 5 bases from V and 4 bases from J, with 17 bases between. CDR3 sequence (DNA): TGTGCCAGCAGCCGTGACGGAACCACCCGCTATGGCTACACCTTC. This sequence encodes CASSRDGTTRYGYTF.

The chain recombines TRBV12-3 or TRBV12-4 with TRBJ2-7; D may be TRBD2 (5 bases). The CDR3 is 18 amino acids. Trimming removed 1 base from V and 0 bases from J, with 19 bases in between. The CDR3 bases are TGTGCCAGCAGTTTAGGTGGCGGACTCAAAGTCCTCTCCTACGAGCAGTACTTC. Translating it yields CASSLGGGLKVLSYEQYF.

This clonotype is categorized as medium-sized. This sequence joins TRBV3-1 and TRBJ1-1; 8 bases are shared with TRBD1. The CDR3 extends over 15 amino acids. V lost 5 bases and J lost 0; bases outside the gene matches: 5. Germline V gene data show CDR1 as LGHDT and CDR2 as YNNKEL (reference sequence). The CDR3 coding sequence is TGTGCCAGCAGCAGAAGACAGGGGATGAACACTGAAGCTTTCTTT. Residues: CASSRRQGMNTEAFF.

This clonotype was picked up a small number of times. This rearrangement joins TRBV7-2 to TRBJ2-1; D is unresolved. V lost 4 bases to trimming and J lost 6 bases, with 10 bases between them. CDR3 length equals 13 residues. The germline CDR1 and CDR2 sequences are SGHTA and FQGNSA. CDR3 region: CASSSPSVNEQFF. DNA for the CDR3: TGTGCCAGCAGCTCCCCTTCGGTCAATGAGCAGTTCTTC. Together with reference TRBV7-2 and TRBJ2-1, the CDR3 gives the full variable domain: GAGVSQSPSNKVTEKGKDVELRCDPISGHTALYWYRQSLGQGLEFLIYFQGNSAPDKSGLPSDRFSAERTGGSVSTLTIQRTQQEDSAVYLCASSSPSVNEQFFGPGTRLTVL.

This clonotype was seen repeatedly, ten times or more. This chain uses TRBV5-5 with TRBJ2-4; D perhaps matches TRBD2 (5 bases). V was clipped by 4 bases and J by 1 base, with 15 bases between them. From germline, CDR1 is SGHKS and CDR2 YYEKEE (reference sequence). CDR3 length: 16 residues. The CDR3 sequence is CASSPGFEKAKNIQYF. The CDR3 region has the DNA TGTGCCAGCAGCCCGGGATTCGAAAAGGCCAAAAACATTCAGTACTTC.

This clonotype qualifies as medium-sized. This sequence joins TRBV4-2 and TRBJ1-2; D gene uncertain. Trimming shortened V by 0 bases and J by 4 bases, and 15 bases separated the two germline ends. From germline, CDR1 is LGHNA and CDR2 YNFKEQ. The CDR3 totals 16 residues. CDR3 protein: CASSQEGVGLSYGYTF. CDR3 nucleotides: TGTGCCAGCAGCCAAGAGGGCGTCGGGCTGAGCTATGGCTACACCTTC.

Ten or more counts support this clonotype. The V gene is TRBV3-1, the J gene TRBJ2-2, with 8 bases lining up with TRBD2. Per the germline V gene, CDR1 is LGHDT and CDR2 is YNNKEL (reference sequence). This CDR3 is 16 amino acids long. Trimming took 4 bases from V and 3 from J; bases not matched to a gene: 7. DNA of the CDR3: TGTGCCAGCAGCCGATTCGGGGGGGCCGACACCGGGGAGCTGTTTTTT. Its protein product is CASSRFGGADTGELFF.